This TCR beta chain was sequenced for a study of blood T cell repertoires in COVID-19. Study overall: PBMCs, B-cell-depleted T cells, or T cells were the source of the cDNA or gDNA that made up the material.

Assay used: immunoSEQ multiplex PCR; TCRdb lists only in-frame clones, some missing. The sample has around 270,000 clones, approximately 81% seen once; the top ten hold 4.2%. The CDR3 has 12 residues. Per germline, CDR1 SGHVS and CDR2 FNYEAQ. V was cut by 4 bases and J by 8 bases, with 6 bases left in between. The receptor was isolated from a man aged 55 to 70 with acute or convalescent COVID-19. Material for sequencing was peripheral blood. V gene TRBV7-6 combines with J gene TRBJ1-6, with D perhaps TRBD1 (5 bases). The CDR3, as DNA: TGTGCCAGCAGCTCAGGGTATTCACCCCTCCACTTT. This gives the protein CASSSGYSPLHF.